This T cell receptor (beta chain) comes out of a study of shared clonotypes between healthy human individuals. The repertoire was sequenced with immunoSEQ multiplex PCR; TCRdb's copy has only in-frame clones and lacks some. The sample holds some 2,500,000 clones, under 95% seen once. In germline, CDR1 is SNHLY, CDR2 FYNNEI. The V gene end was trimmed by 4 bases and the J gene end by 11 bases; junction bases not matched to a gene: 16. The CDR3 has 15 amino acids. This sequence originates from a young man in good health. Some clones in this sample may be carry-over from other donors' samples. Material for sequencing was naive CD4+ T cells from PBMCs. Subset defined: CD45RA+ positively selected. This chain uses TRBV2 with TRBJ1-1, with 7 bases that match TRBD1. DNA of the CDR3: TGTGCCAGCAGTGGAAGCAGGGGGATAGGGTTGGTTGCTTTCTTT. Amino acids: CASSGSRGIGLVAFF.